These 17 T cell receptor beta chains originate from one sample sequenced in a study of blood T cell repertoires in COVID-19. Produced via immunoSEQ multiplex PCR; TCRdb's table is partial and in-frame only. The sample has 70,000 to 100,000 clones, around nine tenths seen once. Sequencing was performed on peripheral blood. These receptors were taken from a woman aged 80 or over with acute or convalescent COVID-19.

This chain connects TRBV19 to TRBJ1-4; TRBD1 agrees at 7 bases. The CDR3 length is 14 residues. V trimming: 8 bases; J trimming: 0 bases; junction bases outside the gene matches: 3. Germline lookup yields CDR1 LNHDA and CDR2 SQIVND (reference sequence). The CDR3, as DNA: TGTGCCAGTGGCGACAGGGCAACTAATGAAAAACTGTTTTTT. This sequence encodes CASGDRATNEKLFF.

This chain joins TRBV7-9 and TRBJ1-4; 7 bases agree with TRBD1. V trimming: 1 base; J trimming: 5 bases; junction bases outside the gene matches: 10. This CDR3 has 17 amino acids. Germline values: CDR1 SEHNR, CDR2 FQNEAQ (reference sequence). CDR3 residues: CASSLGGSQGPNEKLFF. As DNA, the CDR3 is TGTGCCAGCAGCTTAGGGGGGTCACAGGGGCCAAATGAAAAACTGTTTTTT.

V and J are TRBV4-1 and TRBJ1-2; tentatively, D is TRBD1 (6 bases). This CDR3 is 15 amino acids long. Trimming took off 4 bases at V and 4 bases at J, with 16 bases between the two ends. Germline V gene data show CDR1 as MGHRA and CDR2 as YSYEKL. CDR3 bases: TGCGCCAGCAGCCCCGGGGGGGCTGAAGTCTATGGCTACACCTTC. Its translation: CASSPGGAEVYGYTF.

The chain is built from TRBV28 and TRBJ2-5; 10 positions match TRBD2. CDR3 size: 18 residues. J gave up 3 bases and V 6 bases, and 16 bases lay outside the gene matches. CDR1 and CDR2 (germline): MDHEN, SYDVKM. CDR3 loop: CASSPPGRAGGFKETQYF. For the CDR3, the DNA is TGTGCCAGCAGCCCCCCGGGGAGAGCGGGAGGGTTTAAAGAGACCCAGTACTTC.

This clone was seen only a few times. This rearrangement joins TRBV7-9 to TRBJ1-4; no clear D. The CDR3 sequence is 14 residues long. Germline-derived CDR1 and CDR2 are SEHNR and FQNEAQ (reference sequence). The V end was cut by 3 bases, the J end by 6 bases, with 11 bases between. Written as DNA, the CDR3 is TGTGCCAGCAGCTTCGGACTCAACCATGAAAAACTGTTTTTT. Encoded protein: CASSFGLNHEKLFF.

The CDR3 coding sequence is TGTGCCAGCAGCTTACCCGCTACGGGCGGGGAGCTGTTTTTT. Its translation: CASSLPATGGELFF. J is TRBJ2-2 and V is TRBV7-3, with D uncertain. This CDR3 spans 14 amino acids. Germline V lookup: CDR1 SGHTA, CDR2 FQGTGA. V lost 2 bases and J 7 bases, leaving 11 bases between the germline ends.

The table lists this clone with a few counts. The chain has TRBV11-3 and TRBJ2-3; 7 bases map to TRBD2. The CDR3 has 17 amino acids. Trimming at V came to 2 bases and at J to 0 bases, leaving 8 bases not matched to a gene. Germline CDR1 SGHNT, CDR2 YENEEA. The chain's CDR3 is CASSLRRSSGSTDTQYF. DNA of the CDR3: TGTGCCAGCAGCTTAAGGCGGTCTAGCGGAAGCACAGATACGCAGTATTTT.

The chain employs TRBV27 and TRBJ2-5; D might be TRBD2 (6 bases). Germline CDR1 reads MNHEY; CDR2 reads SMNVEV (reference sequence). Trimming removed 0 bases from V and 5 bases from J, with 19 bases in between. CDR3 size: 17 residues. The CDR3 sequence: CASSLSIGGVGLETQYF. The CDR3, as DNA: TGTGCCAGCAGTTTATCCATCGGGGGTGTCGGGTTGGAGACCCAGTACTTC.

The gene calls are TRBV15 and TRBJ2-3; tentatively, D is TRBD2 (6 bases). Germline-derived CDR1 and CDR2 are LNHNV and YYDKDF (reference sequence). The CDR3 spans 15 residues. V shed 1 base and J shed 2 bases, with 10 bases lying between them. The CDR3 loop is CATSRVSGYTDTQYF. Here the CDR3 DNA reads TGTGCCACCAGCAGAGTAAGCGGGTACACAGATACGCAGTATTTT. The full variable domain, completed using reference TRBV15 and TRBJ2-3, is DAMVIQNPRYQVTQFGKPVTLSCSQTLNHNVMYWYQQKSSQAPKLLFHYYDKDFNNEADTPDNFQSRRPNTSFCFLDIRSPGLGDTAMYLCATSRVSGYTDTQYFGPGTRLTVL.

The V call is TRBV2, the J call TRBJ1-5; tentative D call: TRBD1 (6 bases). The CDR3 covers 14 residues. Germline V CDR1 and CDR2: SNHLY, FYNNEI. Trimming took 3 bases from V and 6 from J, leaving 12 bases between them. The CDR3 DNA is TGTGCCAGCAGTGACGGGGGGCGGATTCAGCCCCAGCATTTT. Translated: CASSDGGRIQPQHF.

The chain recombines TRBV20-1 with TRBJ2-1, with D perhaps TRBD2 (7 bases). Trimming stripped 3 bases from V and 6 bases from J, with 15 bases between. The CDR3 runs to 14 residues. Germline CDR1 is DFQATT and CDR2 is SNEGSKA (reference sequence). CDR3 bases: TGCAGTGCTAGTTTCTCCCGGGGGGCCAATGAGCAGTTCTTC. Protein product: CSASFSRGANEQFF.

The CDR3 DNA follows: TGTGCCAGCAGCCAAACCGGGACAGGGGGCGCGGTTGGCTACACCTTC. It encodes CASSQTGTGGAVGYTF. V usage is TRBV5-8 and J usage is TRBJ1-2; 12 nucleotides match TRBD1. V was pared by 4 bases and J by 7 bases, with 11 bases of the junction left unmatched. Germline V lookup: CDR1 SGHTS, CDR2 YDEGEE. This CDR3 contains 16 residues.

The chain couples TRBV28 to TRBJ1-3, with a weak D call TRBD1 (6 bases). The CDR3 covers 18 residues. V lost 6 bases and J lost 0, with 21 bases in between. CDR1 is MDHEN, CDR2 SYDVKM, per germline. CDR3 sequence reads: CASSQPRTGSVSGNTIYF. CDR3 nucleotides: TGTGCCAGCAGCCAACCTCGAACAGGGAGCGTCTCTGGAAACACCATATATTTT.

The chain uses TRBV9 and TRBJ2-7; 7 bases are shared with TRBD1. Germline CDR1 reads SGDLS; CDR2 reads YYNGEE. The ends lost 0 bases at V and 0 bases at J; junction bases unmatched: 3. This CDR3 is 15 amino acids long. The CDR3 nucleotides are TGTGCCAGCAGCGTAGGGGCAGGGGGCTCCTACGAGCAGTACTTC. The encoded protein is CASSVGAGGSYEQYF.

The rearrangement links TRBV27 to TRBJ1-3, with 10 bases identical to TRBD1. From germline, CDR1 is MNHEY and CDR2 SMNVEV (reference sequence). The CDR3 has 14 amino acids. The V and J ends lost 6 bases and 8 bases, in that order; junction bases with no gene match: 7. The DNA for the CDR3 is TGTGCCAGCAGAAGTCCCGGGACAGGGGACACCATATATTTT. Translating gives CASRSPGTGDTIYF.

V usage is TRBV7-3 and J usage is TRBJ2-5; 9 bases align to TRBD2. The CDR3 length is 16 residues. V lost 5 bases to trimming and J lost 2 bases; unmatched junction nucleotides: 9. From germline, CDR1 is SGHTA and CDR2 FQGTGA. CDR3 protein: CASSPAGGLGQETQYF. Written as DNA, the CDR3 is TGTGCCAGCAGCCCAGCGGGAGGTTTGGGGCAAGAGACCCAGTACTTC.

J is TRBJ1-3 and V is TRBV6-6; D remains unclear. The V gene lost 7 bases and the J gene lost 1 base, with 14 bases spanning the gap. Germline V gene data show CDR1 as MNHNY and CDR2 as SVGAGI (reference sequence). The CDR3 has 15 residues. The CDR3 loop is CASTFSEISGNTIYF. In DNA, the CDR3 is TGTGCCAGCACTTTTTCGGAGATATCTGGAAACACCATATATTTT.